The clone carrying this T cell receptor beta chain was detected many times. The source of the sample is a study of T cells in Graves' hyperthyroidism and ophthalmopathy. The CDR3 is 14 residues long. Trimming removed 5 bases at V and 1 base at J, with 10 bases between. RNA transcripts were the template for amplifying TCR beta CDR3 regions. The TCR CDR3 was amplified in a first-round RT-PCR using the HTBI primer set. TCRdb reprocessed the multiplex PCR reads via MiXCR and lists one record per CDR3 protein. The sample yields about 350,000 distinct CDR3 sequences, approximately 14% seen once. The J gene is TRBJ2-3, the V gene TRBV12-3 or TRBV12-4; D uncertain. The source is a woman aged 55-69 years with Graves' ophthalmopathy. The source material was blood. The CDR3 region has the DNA TGTGCCAGCAGTCCCAGACAAGGCACAGATACGCAGTATTTT. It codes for CASSPRQGTDTQYF.